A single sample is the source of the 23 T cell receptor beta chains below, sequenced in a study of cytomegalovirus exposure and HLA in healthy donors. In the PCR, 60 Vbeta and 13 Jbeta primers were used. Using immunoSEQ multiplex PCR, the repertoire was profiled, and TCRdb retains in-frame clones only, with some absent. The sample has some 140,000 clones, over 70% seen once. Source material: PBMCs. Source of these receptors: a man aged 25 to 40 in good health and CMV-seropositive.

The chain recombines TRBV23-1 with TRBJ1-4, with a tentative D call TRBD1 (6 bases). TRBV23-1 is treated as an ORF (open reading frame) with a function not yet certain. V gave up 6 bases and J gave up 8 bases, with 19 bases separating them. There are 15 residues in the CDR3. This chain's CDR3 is CASRILTGTYEKLFF. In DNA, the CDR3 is TGCGCCAGCAGGATTCTAACAGGGACCTACGAAAAACTGTTTTTT.

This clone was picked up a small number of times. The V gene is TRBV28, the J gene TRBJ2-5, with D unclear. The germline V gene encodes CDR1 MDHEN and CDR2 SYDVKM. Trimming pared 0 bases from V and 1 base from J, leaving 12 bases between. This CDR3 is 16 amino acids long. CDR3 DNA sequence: TGTGCCAGCAGTTTATGGCGTCTCTCGGGCCAAGAGACCCAGTACTTC. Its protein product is CASSLWRLSGQETQYF. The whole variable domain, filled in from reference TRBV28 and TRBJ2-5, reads DVKVTQSSRYLVKRTGEKVFLECVQDMDHENMFWYRQDPGLGLRLIYFSYDVKMKEKGDIPEGYSVSREKKERFSLILESASTNQTSMYLCASSLWRLSGQETQYFGPGTRLLVL.

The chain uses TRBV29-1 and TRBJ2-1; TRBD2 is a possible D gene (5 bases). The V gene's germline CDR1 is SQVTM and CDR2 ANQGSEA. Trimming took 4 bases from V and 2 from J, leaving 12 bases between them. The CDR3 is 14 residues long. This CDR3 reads CSVVRSATYNEQFF. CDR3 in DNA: TGCAGCGTTGTCCGTAGCGCAACCTACAATGAGCAGTTCTTC.

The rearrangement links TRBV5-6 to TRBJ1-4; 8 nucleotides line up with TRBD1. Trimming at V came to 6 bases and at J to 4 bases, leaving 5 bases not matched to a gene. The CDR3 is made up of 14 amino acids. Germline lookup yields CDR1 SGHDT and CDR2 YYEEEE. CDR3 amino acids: CASNRRGHNEKLFF. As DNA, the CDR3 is TGTGCCAGCAACCGCAGGGGGCATAATGAAAAACTGTTTTTT.

The CDR3, as DNA: TGTGCCATCGGGGGGACTCCGACTGTCTACGAGCAGTACTTC. Translating it yields CAIGGTPTVYEQYF. The chain employs TRBV10-3 and TRBJ2-7, with D possibly TRBD2 on 6 matching bases. The V gene's germline CDR1 is ENHRY and CDR2 SYGVKD. Deletions cut 8 bases from V and 3 bases from J, with 17 bases between. CDR3 length: 14 amino acids.

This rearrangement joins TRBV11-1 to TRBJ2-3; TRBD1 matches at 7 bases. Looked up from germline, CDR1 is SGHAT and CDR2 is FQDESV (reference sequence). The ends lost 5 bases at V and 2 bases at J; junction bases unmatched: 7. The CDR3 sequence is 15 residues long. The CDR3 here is CASSPGQVITDTQYF. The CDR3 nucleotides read TGTGCCAGCAGCCCTGGACAGGTTATCACAGATACGCAGTATTTT.

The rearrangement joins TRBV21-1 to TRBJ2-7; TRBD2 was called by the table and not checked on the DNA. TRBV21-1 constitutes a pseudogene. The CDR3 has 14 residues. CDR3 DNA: TGTGCCAGCAGCAAAGCGCTGGTAGCGGGTGAGCAGTACTTC. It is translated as CASSKALVAGEQYF.

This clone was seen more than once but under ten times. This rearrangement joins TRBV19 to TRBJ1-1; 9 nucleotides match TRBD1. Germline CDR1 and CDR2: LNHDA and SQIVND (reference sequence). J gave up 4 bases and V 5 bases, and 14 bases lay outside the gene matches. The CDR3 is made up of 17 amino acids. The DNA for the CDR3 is TGTGCCAGTAGTCCCGGGACAGGGATGGGATACGTCACTGAAGCTTTCTTT. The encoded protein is CASSPGTGMGYVTEAFF.

CDR3 DNA: TGTGCCAGCACGGGGGATTGGGAGGGCTACACCTTC. This gives the protein CASTGDWEGYTF. The V gene is TRBV6-5, the J gene TRBJ1-2, with D tentatively TRBD1 (5 bases). This CDR3 comprises 12 residues. Germline CDR1 reads MNHEY; CDR2 reads SVGAGI. The V gene lost 7 bases and the J gene lost 8 bases, with 14 bases spanning the gap.

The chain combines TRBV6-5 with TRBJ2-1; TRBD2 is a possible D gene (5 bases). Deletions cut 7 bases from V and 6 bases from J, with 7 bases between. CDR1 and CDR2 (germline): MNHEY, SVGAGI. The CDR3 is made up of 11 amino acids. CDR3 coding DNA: TGTGCCAGCACCCGGGGCAATGAGCAGTTCTTC. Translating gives CASTRGNEQFF.

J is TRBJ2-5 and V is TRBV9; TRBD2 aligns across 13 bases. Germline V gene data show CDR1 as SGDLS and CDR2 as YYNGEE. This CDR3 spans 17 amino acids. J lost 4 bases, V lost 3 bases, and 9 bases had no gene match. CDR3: CASSEGLAGLGGETQYF. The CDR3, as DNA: TGTGCCAGCAGCGAGGGACTAGCGGGATTGGGTGGAGAGACCCAGTACTTC.

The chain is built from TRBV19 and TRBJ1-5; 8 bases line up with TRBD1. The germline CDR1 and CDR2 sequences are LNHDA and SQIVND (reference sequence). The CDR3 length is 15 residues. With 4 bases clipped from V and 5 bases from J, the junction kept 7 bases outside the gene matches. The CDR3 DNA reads TGTGCCAGTAGTAAGGACAGGGAAACACATCAGCCCCAGCATTTT. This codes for CASSKDRETHQPQHF.

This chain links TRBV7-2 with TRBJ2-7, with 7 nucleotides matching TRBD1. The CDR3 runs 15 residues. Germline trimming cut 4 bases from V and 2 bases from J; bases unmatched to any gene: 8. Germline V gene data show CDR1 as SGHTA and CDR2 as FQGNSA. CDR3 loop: CASSSRQGFAYEQYF. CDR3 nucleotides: TGTGCCAGCAGCTCACGACAGGGTTTTGCCTACGAGCAGTACTTC.

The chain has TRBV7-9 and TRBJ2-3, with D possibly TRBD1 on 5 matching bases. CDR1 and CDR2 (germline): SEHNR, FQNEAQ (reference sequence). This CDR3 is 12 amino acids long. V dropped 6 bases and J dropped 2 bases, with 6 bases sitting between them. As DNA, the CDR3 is TGTGCCAGCAGGGGGCCCACAGATACGCAGTATTTT. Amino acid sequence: CASRGPTDTQYF.

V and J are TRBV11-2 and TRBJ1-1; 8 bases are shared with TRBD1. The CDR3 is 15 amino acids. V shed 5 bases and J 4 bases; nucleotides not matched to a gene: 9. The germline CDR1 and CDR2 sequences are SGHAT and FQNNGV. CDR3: CASSNRTGPGTEAFF. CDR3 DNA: TGTGCCAGCAGCAATCGGACAGGGCCAGGCACTGAAGCTTTCTTT.

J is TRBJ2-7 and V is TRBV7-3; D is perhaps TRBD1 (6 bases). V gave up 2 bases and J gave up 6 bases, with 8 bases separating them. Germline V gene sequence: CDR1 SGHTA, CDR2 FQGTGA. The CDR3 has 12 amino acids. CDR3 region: CASSLPGAEQYF. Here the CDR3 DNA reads TGTGCCAGCAGCTTACCAGGGGCCGAGCAGTACTTC.

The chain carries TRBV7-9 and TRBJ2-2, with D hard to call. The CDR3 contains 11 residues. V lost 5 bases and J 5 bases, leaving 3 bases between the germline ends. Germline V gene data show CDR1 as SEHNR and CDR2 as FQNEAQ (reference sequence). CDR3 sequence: CASSRTGELFF. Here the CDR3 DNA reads TGTGCCAGCAGCCGTACCGGGGAGCTGTTTTTT. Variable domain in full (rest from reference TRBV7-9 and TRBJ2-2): DTGVSQNPRHKITKRGQNVTFRCDPISEHNRLYWYRQTLGQGPEFLTYFQNEAQLEKSRLLSDRFSAERPKGSFSTLEIQRTEQGDSAMYLCASSRTGELFFGEGSRLTVL.

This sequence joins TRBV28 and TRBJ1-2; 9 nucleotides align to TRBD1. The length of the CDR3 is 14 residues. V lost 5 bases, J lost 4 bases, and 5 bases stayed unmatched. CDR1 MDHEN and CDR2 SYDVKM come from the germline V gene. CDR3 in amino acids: CASSKQGATYGYTF. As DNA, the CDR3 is TGTGCCAGCAGTAAACAGGGGGCTACCTATGGCTACACCTTC.

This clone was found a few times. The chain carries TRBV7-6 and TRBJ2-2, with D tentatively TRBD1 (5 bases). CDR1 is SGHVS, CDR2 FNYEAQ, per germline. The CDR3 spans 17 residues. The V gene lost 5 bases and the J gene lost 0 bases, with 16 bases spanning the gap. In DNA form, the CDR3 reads TGTGCCAGCAGCGCCCCCAGGGCCGGTACGAACACCGGGGAGCTGTTTTTT. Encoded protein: CASSAPRAGTNTGELFF.

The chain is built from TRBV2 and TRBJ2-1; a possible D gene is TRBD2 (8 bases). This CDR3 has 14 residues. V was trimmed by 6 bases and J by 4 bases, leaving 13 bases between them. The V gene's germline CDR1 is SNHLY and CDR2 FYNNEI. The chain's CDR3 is CASRGGGGYNEQFF. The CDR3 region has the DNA TGTGCCAGCAGAGGGGGCGGGGGGTACAATGAGCAGTTCTTC.

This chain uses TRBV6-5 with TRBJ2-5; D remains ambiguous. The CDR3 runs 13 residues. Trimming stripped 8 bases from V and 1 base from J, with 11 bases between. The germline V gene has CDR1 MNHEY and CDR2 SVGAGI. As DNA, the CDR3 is TGTGCCAGCCGAGCCGCGATCCAAGAGACCCAGTACTTC. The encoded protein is CASRAAIQETQYF.

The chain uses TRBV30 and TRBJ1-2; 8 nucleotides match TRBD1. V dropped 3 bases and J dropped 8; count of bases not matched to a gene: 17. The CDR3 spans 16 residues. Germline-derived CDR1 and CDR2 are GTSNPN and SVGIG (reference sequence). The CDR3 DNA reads TGTGCCTGGAGAGCGGCAGGGACAGGTCCCTCGGGAGGCTACACCTTC. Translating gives CAWRAAGTGPSGGYTF. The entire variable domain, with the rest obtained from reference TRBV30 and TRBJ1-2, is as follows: SQTIHQWPATLVQPVGSPLSLECTVEGTSNPNLYWYRQAAGRGLQLLFYSVGIGQISSEVPQNLSASRPQDRQFILSSKKLLLSDSGFYLCAWRAAGTGPSGGYTFGSGTRLTVV.

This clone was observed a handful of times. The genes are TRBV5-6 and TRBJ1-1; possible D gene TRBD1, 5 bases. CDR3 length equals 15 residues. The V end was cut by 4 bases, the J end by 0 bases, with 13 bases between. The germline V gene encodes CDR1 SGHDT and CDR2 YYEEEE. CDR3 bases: TGTGCCAGCAGCACAAGACAGAGCATGAACACTGAAGCTTTCTTT. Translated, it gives CASSTRQSMNTEAFF.